Presented here are 22 T cell receptor beta chains from one specimen sequenced in a study of T cell clonality in common variable immunodeficiency. Produced via immunoSEQ multiplex PCR; TCRdb's table is partial and in-frame only. The sample includes around 29,000 clones, none of them occurring once. The sample was peripheral blood mononuclear cells. These TCRs come from a person aged 18-69 years in good health.

This clone was detected ten times or more. Read sequence stops 3 residues before the CDR3 end, and the germline J gene provides the missing end. V is TRBV7-9 and J is TRBJ2-2; D not certain. Germline CDR1 is SEHNR and CDR2 is FQNEAQ (reference sequence). Between the trimmed V and J ends, which lost 8 bases and 7 bases, there was a span of 2 bases. The CDR3 is made up of 9 amino acids. The CDR3: CASHGELFF. Partial CDR3 DNA: TGTGCCAGCCACGGGGAG.

This clone was recorded at least ten times. The read gets to within 3 residues of the CDR3 end, and the germline J gene fills in the rest. The V gene is TRBV20-1, the J gene TRBJ1-4, with D possibly matching TRBD1 (6 bases). The CDR3 is 14 residues long. Germline-derived CDR1 and CDR2 are DFQATT and SNEGSKA (reference sequence). Trimming took off 2 bases at V and 5 bases at J, with 12 bases between the two ends. The sequenced part of the CDR3 DNA is TGCAGTGCTAGACCGGACAGTCAAAATGAAAAA. Translating gives CSARPDSQNEK. The complete CDR3 reads CSARPDSQNEKLFF.

For this clone: An end of the junction does not agree with germline; a read error may underlie this. The read finishes 3 residues shy of the CDR3 end, and the germline J gene is used to complete it. The chain employs TRBV18 and TRBJ2-2; D possibly uses TRBD1 or TRBD2 (5 bases each). From germline, CDR1 is KGHSH and CDR2 LQKENI. The CDR3 is 16 residues long. CDR3 bases read: TGTGCCAGCTCACCCTTCAGGACAACGAACACCGGGAAG. Its protein product is CASSPFRTTNTGK. The whole CDR3 region reads CASSPFRTTNTGKLFF.

This clone was counted a few times. The CDR3 loop reads CAWSSRRYGQYF. The covered CDR3 bases are TGTGCCTGGAGTTCAAGAAGGTATGGT. The V call is TRBV30, the J call TRBJ2-4; D remains ambiguous. The read gets to within 3 residues of the CDR3 end, and the germline J gene fills in the rest. The germline gives CDR1 GTSNPN, CDR2 SVGIG (reference sequence). The CDR3 spans 12 residues.

For this clone: The read halts 3 residues ahead of the CDR3 end, with the missing end drawn from the germline J gene. J is TRBJ1-3 and V is TRBV5-5; D possibly corresponds to TRBD1 (5 bases). The V end lost 2 bases, the J end lost 4 bases, and 10 bases lay between the germline ends. The CDR3 sequence is 14 residues long. Looked up from germline, CDR1 is SGHKS and CDR2 is YYEKEE (reference sequence). The CDR3: CASSFQGAGNTIYF. CDR3 DNA, as far as it was read: TGTGCCAGCAGCTTTCAGGGAGCCGGAAACACC.

This clone was observed at least ten times. The read ends 3 residues shy of where the CDR3 ends; the end is completed using the germline J gene. J is TRBJ2-7 and V is TRBV13; TRBD1 matches at 9 bases. This CDR3 region has 15 residues. V lost 4 bases and J lost 3; bases outside the gene matches: 7. Germline-derived CDR1 and CDR2 are PRHDT and FYEKMQ (reference sequence). This chain's CDR3 is CASSYTGGSHYEQYF. Partial CDR3 DNA: TGTGCCAGCAGCTACACAGGGGGCTCCCACTACGAG. Filled out from reference TRBV13 and TRBJ2-7, the complete variable domain reads AAGVIQSPRHLIKEKRETATLKCYPIPRHDTVYWYQQGPGQDPQFLISFYEKMQSDKGSIPDRFSAQQFSDYHSELNMSSLELGDSALYFCASSYTGGSHYEQYFGPGTRLTVT.

This clone was counted ten times or more. The sequenced part of the CDR3 DNA is TGTGCCAGCAGCCTAAAGACAGGGGGCTACGAG. Amino acid sequence: CASSLKTGGYE. The entire CDR3 protein reads CASSLKTGGYEQYF. J is TRBJ2-7 and V is TRBV5-4, with 9 nucleotides matching TRBD1. The read finishes 3 residues shy of the CDR3 end, and the germline J gene is used to complete it. This CDR3 has 14 residues. Per germline, CDR1 SGHNT and CDR2 YYREEE (reference sequence). V lost 4 bases to trimming and J lost 3 bases; unmatched junction nucleotides: 5.

Ten or more counts support this clone. The read is 3 residues too short to cover the CDR3 end, so that end is filled in from the germline J gene. The chain is built from TRBV6-2 or TRBV6-3 and TRBJ1-2; 7 bases map to TRBD1. Germline V gives CDR1 MNHEY, CDR2 SVGEGT. Losses at the gene ends were 6 bases for V and 7 bases for J; bases not matched to a gene: 5. CDR3 length equals 12 residues. CDR3 loop: CASSRGTAGYTF. CDR3 bases read: TGTGCCAGCAGCCGCGGGACAGCTGGC.

This clone was picked up many times. The CDR3 goes on 3 residues after the read ends, and that part is filled in from the germline J gene. This chain connects TRBV5-4 to TRBJ1-6; no reliable D call. Per the germline V gene, CDR1 is SGHNT and CDR2 is YYREEE (reference sequence). V lost 0 bases and J lost 5, with 9 bases in between. CDR3 length: 15 residues. The CDR3 loop reads CASSLGGLNNSPLHF. CDR3 bases read: TGTGCCAGCAGCTTGGGTGGGCTGAATAATTCACCC.

The sample holds many counts of this clone. Sequencing ends 3 residues short of the CDR3 end; the germline J gene provides the rest. The J gene is TRBJ1-6, the V gene TRBV29-1; 8 bases map to TRBD1. The CDR3 length is 15 residues. Germline lookup yields CDR1 SQVTM and CDR2 ANQGSEA. V gave up 6 bases and J gave up 7 bases; unmatched junction bases: 11. CDR3 amino acids: CSVREGQGGNSPLHF. The part of the CDR3 DNA that was read is TGCAGCGTCCGCGAAGGACAGGGCGGGAATTCACCC.

This clone was seen ten or more times. Read coverage stops 3 residues before the CDR3 terminus; the germline J gene supplies the remainder. The J gene is TRBJ1-1, the V gene TRBV11-2; D possibly corresponds to TRBD1 (5 bases). Germline CDR1 reads SGHAT; CDR2 reads FQNNGV. V lost 5 bases, J lost 2 bases, and 15 bases lay in between. This CDR3 region has 15 residues. The CDR3 bases that were read are TGTGCCAGCAGCGAACCGGGACTGCCCAACACTGAA. Its translation: CASSEPGLPNTE. The entire CDR3 sequence reads CASSEPGLPNTEAFF.

This clone was counted only a few times. The CDR3 bases that were read are TGTGCCAGCAGCTTAGCCCCAGGGGCGGAATATGGC. Its protein is CASSLAPGAEYG. The full CDR3 is CASSLAPGAEYGYTF. The chain is built from TRBV7-2 and TRBJ1-2; D perhaps matches TRBD1 (6 bases). The observed sequence ends 3 residues before the CDR3 terminus, with the missing tail filled in from the germline J gene. Trimming took 0 bases from V and 5 from J, leaving 13 bases between them. The CDR3 sequence is 15 residues long. In germline, CDR1 is SGHTA, CDR2 FQGNSA.

This clone occurred many times. CDR3: CASSFAGLSEQYF. Incomplete CDR3 DNA: TGTGCCAGCAGCTTTGCAGGGCTCAGCGAG. The chain recombines TRBV7-9 with TRBJ2-7; TRBD1 is a possible D gene (5 bases). The read stops 3 residues short of the end of the CDR3; the missing end is completed from the germline J gene. The CDR3 is 13 amino acids. Germline assignment: CDR1 SEHNR and CDR2 FQNEAQ (reference sequence). V was pared by 3 bases and J by 6 bases, with 12 bases between.

This clone was observed at least ten times. Read coverage stops 3 residues before the CDR3 terminus; the germline J gene supplies the remainder. The V and J genes are TRBV20-1 and TRBJ1-6; TRBD1 matches 7 bases. This CDR3 region has 12 residues. Germline V gene data show CDR1 as DFQATT and CDR2 as SNEGSKA (reference sequence). Losses at the gene ends were 5 bases for V and 8 bases for J; bases not matched to a gene: 3. CDR3: CSARTGHSPLHF. Incomplete CDR3 DNA: TGCAGTGCTCGGACAGGCCATTCACCC.

As for this clone: Read data end 3 residues before the CDR3 end; the end is taken from the germline J gene. J is TRBJ1-2 and V is TRBV7-9; D uncertain. Germline V lookup: CDR1 SEHNR, CDR2 FQNEAQ (reference sequence). The CDR3 contains 15 residues. The CDR3 here is CASSLPTGPTYDYTF. The CDR3 bases that were read are TGTGCCAGCAGCTTACCTACTGGGCCTACCTACGAC.

This clone was found many times. The read stops 3 residues short of the end of the CDR3; the missing end is completed from the germline J gene. The chain combines TRBV18 with TRBJ2-5, with no clear D. Trimming removed 3 bases from V and 4 bases from J, with 9 bases in between. CDR3 length equals 13 residues. CDR1 is KGHSH, CDR2 LQKENI, per germline. CDR3 loop: CASSPRSGETQYF. Partial CDR3 DNA: TGTGCCAGCTCACCTCGATCAGGAGAGACC. Full variable domain (outside the CDR3, taken from reference TRBV18 and TRBJ2-5): NAGVMQNPRHLVRRRGQEARLRCSPMKGHSHVYWYRQLPEEGLKFMVYLQKENIIDESGMPKERFSAEFPKEGPSILRIQQVVRGDSAAYFCASSPRSGETQYFGPGTRLLVL.

This clone was detected ten times or more. The CDR3 end is not reached by the read, which stops 3 residues before it; the germline J gene fills it in. V and J are TRBV6-2 or TRBV6-3 and TRBJ1-1; weak D call: TRBD1 (5 bases). This CDR3 spans 15 amino acids. Trimming removed 1 base from V and 1 base from J, with 10 bases in between. Germline V gives CDR1 MNHEY, CDR2 SVGEGT. CDR3 protein: CASSYFLGANTEAFF. CDR3 bases read: TGTGCCAGCAGTTACTTTCTAGGGGCGAACACTGAA.

This clone has ten or more counts. The CDR3 end falls 3 residues outside the read, so it is completed with the germline J gene. The chain has TRBV19 and TRBJ2-1; maybe TRBD2 (5 bases). Trimming pared 6 bases from V and 6 bases from J, leaving 12 bases between. The CDR3 runs 13 residues. Germline assignment: CDR1 LNHDA and CDR2 SQIVND (reference sequence). Partial CDR3 DNA: TGTGCCAGTAGGAATGTGGCGGGCAATGAG. The encoded protein is CASRNVAGNE. The full-length CDR3 reads as CASRNVAGNEQFF. The full variable domain, in which reference TRBV19 and TRBJ2-1 provide the parts outside the CDR3, is DGGITQSPKYLFRKEGQNVTLSCEQNLNHDAMYWYRQDPGQGLRLIYYSQIVNDFQKGDIAEGYSVSREKKESFPLTVTSAQKNPTAFYLCASRNVAGNEQFFGPGTRLTVL.

With regard to this clone: The read terminates 3 residues before the CDR3 end, so the remaining end is supplied by the germline J gene. At the DNA level, this CDR3 is encoded by other sequences in the same sample as well. V is TRBV2 and J is TRBJ1-5; D gene unclear. The CDR3 is made up of 12 amino acids. CDR1 SNHLY and CDR2 FYNNEI come from the germline V gene. V lost 3 bases and J lost 7, with 7 bases in between. The sequenced CDR3 bases are TGTGCCAGCAGTGACCCGGGGCAGCCC. Its protein product is CASSDPGQP. The full-length CDR3 reads as CASSDPGQPQHF.

There are many counts of this clone. The read gets to within 3 residues of the CDR3 end, and the germline J gene fills in the rest. The chain carries TRBV9 and TRBJ2-4; a possible D gene is TRBD1 (7 bases). Per germline, CDR1 SGDLS and CDR2 YYNGEE. The CDR3 spans 15 residues. V was clipped by 0 bases and J by 6 bases, with 13 bases between them. The CDR3 region is CASSVAEGAGNIQYF. The sequenced CDR3 bases are TGTGCCAGCAGCGTAGCGGAGGGGGCGGGAAACATT.

In its sample, this clone was seen many times. The read stops 3 residues short of the end of the CDR3; the missing end is completed from the germline J gene. The genes are TRBV10-3 and TRBJ2-7, with TRBD1 identical over 8 bases. This CDR3 contains 13 residues. The V and J ends lost 7 bases and 5 bases, in that order; junction bases with no gene match: 7. Per germline, CDR1 ENHRY and CDR2 SYGVKD. The DNA read from the CDR3 is TGTGCCATCATGGACAGGGCGACGGACGAG. Translation gives CAIMDRATDE. The complete CDR3 sequence is CAIMDRATDEQYF.

As for this clone: The read ends 3 residues before the CDR3 terminus; that terminus is restored from the germline J gene. This rearrangement joins TRBV2 to TRBJ1-2; TRBD1 matches 7 bases. CDR1 and CDR2 from the germline V gene are SNHLY and FYNNEI. J gave up 7 bases and V 6 bases, and 8 bases lay outside the gene matches. This CDR3 spans 13 amino acids. The covered CDR3 bases are TGTGCCAGCAGATGGGAGGGGGCGGGTGGC. Translated: CASRWEGAGG. The whole CDR3 is CASRWEGAGGYTF.